Below, one T cell receptor beta chain is given with its context. These data are taken from a study of T cell changes during pregnancy in multiple sclerosis. The V end lost 5 bases, the J end lost 2 bases, and 19 bases lay between the germline ends. There are 16 residues in the CDR3. The germline gives CDR1 KGHSH, CDR2 LQKENI. Generated by immunoSEQ multiplex PCR, the TCRdb table keeps only in-frame clones and is missing some. The sample lists 40,000 or so clones; roughly 93% were seen once. This sequence joins TRBV18 and TRBJ2-7, with D perhaps matching TRBD2 (7 bases). The specimen comprised CD8+ T cells from peripheral blood mononuclear cells, sampled in the third trimester of pregnancy. This clonotype was obtained from a female donor with multiple sclerosis, enrolled in a pregnancy study. The CDR3 sequence is CASSKKGGSTAYEQYF. Written as DNA, the CDR3 is TGTGCCAGCTCAAAAAAGGGGGGGTCCACCGCCTACGAGCAGTACTTC. Drawing the rest from reference TRBV18 and TRBJ2-7, the complete variable domain is NAGVMQNPRHLVRRRGQEARLRCSPMKGHSHVYWYRQLPEEGLKFMVYLQKENIIDESGMPKERFSAEFPKEGPSILRIQQVVRGDSAAYFCASSKKGGSTAYEQYFGPGTRLTVT.